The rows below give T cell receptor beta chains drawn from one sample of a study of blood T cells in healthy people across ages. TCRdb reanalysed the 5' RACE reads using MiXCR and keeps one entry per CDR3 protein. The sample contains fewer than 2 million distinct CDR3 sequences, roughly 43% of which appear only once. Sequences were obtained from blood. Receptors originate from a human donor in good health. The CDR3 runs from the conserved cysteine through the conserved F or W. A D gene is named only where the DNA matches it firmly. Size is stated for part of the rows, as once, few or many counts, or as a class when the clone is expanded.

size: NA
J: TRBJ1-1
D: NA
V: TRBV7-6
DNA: TGTGCCAGCAGCTCAGCATACATACAGGGAATGAACACTGAAGCTTTCTTT
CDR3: CASSSAYIQGMNTEAFF

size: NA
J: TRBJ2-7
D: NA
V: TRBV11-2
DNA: TGTGCCAGCAGCTTATGGGGGGTTAAGACAGGGTCTGACTACGAGCAGTACTTC
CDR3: CASSLWGVKTGSDYEQYF

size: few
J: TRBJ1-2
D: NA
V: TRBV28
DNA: TGTGCCAGCAAAGTACCCCAGGGGAGGTATGGCTACACCTTC
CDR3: CASKVPQGRYGYTF

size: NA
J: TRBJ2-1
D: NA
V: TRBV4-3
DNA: TGCGCCAGCAGCCAAGATGCGGCGGGAAACTCCTACAATGAGCGGTTCTTC
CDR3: CASSQDAAGNSYNERFF

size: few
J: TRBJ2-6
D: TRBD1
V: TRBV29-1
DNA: TGCAGCGTTGAGGACAGGGAAAGGGGAGTCCTGACTTTC
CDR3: CSVEDRERGVLTF

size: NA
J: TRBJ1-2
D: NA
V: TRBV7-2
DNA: TGTGCCAGCAGCCCTAATAAACCCCTTGGGCGGGCAGGCTATGGCTACACCTTC
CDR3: CASSPNKPLGRAGYGYTF

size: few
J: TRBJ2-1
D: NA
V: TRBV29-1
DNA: TGCAGCGTTGAGGCCATCTCCGACAATGAGCAGTTCTTC
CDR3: CSVEAISDNEQFF

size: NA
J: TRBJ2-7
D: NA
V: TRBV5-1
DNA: TGCGCCAGCAGCTTGCAGAACAGGGCGTCCTACGAGCAGTACTTC
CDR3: CASSLQNRASYEQYF

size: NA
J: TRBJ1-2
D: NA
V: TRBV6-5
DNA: TGTGCCAGCAGTTACTTCAAGGGTTCAGGATATGGCTACACCTTC
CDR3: CASSYFKGSGYGYTF

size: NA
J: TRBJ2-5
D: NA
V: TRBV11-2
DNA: TGTGCCAGCAGCTGGGAAGCAGAGACCCAGTACTTC
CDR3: CASSWEAETQYF

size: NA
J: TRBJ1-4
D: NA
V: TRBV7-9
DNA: TGTGCCAGCAGTTTATTGTCTGCAACTAATGAAAAACTGTTTTTT
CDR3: CASSLLSATNEKLFF

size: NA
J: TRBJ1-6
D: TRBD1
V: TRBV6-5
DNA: TGTGCCAGCACCATCGGGACAGATAATTCACCCCTCCACTTT
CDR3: CASTIGTDNSPLHF

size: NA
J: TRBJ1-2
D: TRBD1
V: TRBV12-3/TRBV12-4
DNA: TGTGCCAGCAAACGGGACAGGGGGCGGCGTGGCTACACCTTC
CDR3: CASKRDRGRRGYTF

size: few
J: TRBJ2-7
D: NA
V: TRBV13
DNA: TGTGCCAGCAGCTTAAGTCGAATTGCGGATGAGCAGTACTTC
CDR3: CASSLSRIADEQYF

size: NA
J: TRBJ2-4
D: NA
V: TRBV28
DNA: TGTGCCAGCAGTTCCCACGGTAAAAACATTCAGTACTTC
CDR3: CASSSHGKNIQYF

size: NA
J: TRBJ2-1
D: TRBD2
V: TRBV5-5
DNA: TGTGCCAGCAGCCCGGGGGTGTGGCGGGGGGACGCCAATGAGCAGTTCTTC
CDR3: CASSPGVWRGDANEQFF

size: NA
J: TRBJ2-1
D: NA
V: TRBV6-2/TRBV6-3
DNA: TGTGCCAGCAGTTACAGGAAGATGGGGTGGGTAAATGAGCAGTTCTTC
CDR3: CASSYRKMGWVNEQFF

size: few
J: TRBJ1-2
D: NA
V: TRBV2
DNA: TGTGCCAGCAGTGATTGGGGTGGCTACACCTTC
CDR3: CASSDWGGYTF

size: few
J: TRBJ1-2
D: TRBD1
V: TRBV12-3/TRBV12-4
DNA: TGTGCCAGCGGCTACAGGGGGCTTGGCTACACCTTC
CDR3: CASGYRGLGYTF

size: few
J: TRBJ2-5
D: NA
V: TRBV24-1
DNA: TGTGCCACCAGTGATCCGCGGGGGCCGGGAGAGACCCAGTACTTC
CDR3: CATSDPRGPGETQYF

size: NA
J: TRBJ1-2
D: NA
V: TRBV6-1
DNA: TGTGCCAGCAGTGAAGGGCTGGCTCCTAACTATGGCTACACCTTC
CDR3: CASSEGLAPNYGYTF

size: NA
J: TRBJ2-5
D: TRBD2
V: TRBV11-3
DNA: TGTGCCAGCAGCTTAGGTGCGACTAGCGGGGGTTTGGAAGAGACCCAGTACTTC
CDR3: CASSLGATSGGLEETQYF

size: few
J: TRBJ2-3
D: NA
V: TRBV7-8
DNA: TGTGCCAGCAGCTCCAGGTGGGGGGCTCCCAGCACAGATACGCAGTATTTT
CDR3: CASSSRWGAPSTDTQYF

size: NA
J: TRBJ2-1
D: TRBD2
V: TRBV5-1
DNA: TGCGCCAGCAGCCCAGAGACTAGCGGGGGGGCCTACAATGAGCAGTTCTTC
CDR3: CASSPETSGGAYNEQFF

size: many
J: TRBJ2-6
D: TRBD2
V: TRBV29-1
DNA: TGCAGCGTTCCCCGCGGGGGAATCCCCGCCAACGTCCTGACTTTC
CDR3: CSVPRGGIPANVLTF

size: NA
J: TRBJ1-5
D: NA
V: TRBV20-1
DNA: TGCAGTGCTAGAGAGGGGGGCGACATGTATCAGCCCCAGCATTTT
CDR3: CSAREGGDMYQPQHF

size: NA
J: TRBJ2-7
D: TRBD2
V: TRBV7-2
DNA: TGTGCCAGCAGCCACCAGAGCGGGAGGGAGCAGTACTTC
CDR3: CASSHQSGREQYF

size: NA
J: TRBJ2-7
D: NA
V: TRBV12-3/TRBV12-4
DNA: TGTGCCAGCAGAGCAGCGGACTACCCTCGGGAGCAGTACTTC
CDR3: CASRAADYPREQYF

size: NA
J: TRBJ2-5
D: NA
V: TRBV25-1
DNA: TGTGCCAGCAGGGAGTGGGCGCGGGAGACCCAGTACTTC
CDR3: CASREWARETQYF